Presented here are 20 T cell receptor beta chains from one specimen sequenced in a study of blood T cell repertoires in COVID-19. The assay was immunoSEQ multiplex PCR, and TCRdb's table has in-frame clones only and misses some. The table records 63,000 or so clones, 80% to 85% of them present only once. The sequencing sample was made of peripheral blood. These receptors all stem from a human donor in a cohort sampled during active COVID-19.

The CDR3: CASSGSTSNLPYEQYF. The CDR3 coding sequence is TGTGCCAGCAGCGGATCGACTAGCAACCTTCCCTACGAGCAGTACTTC. The chain links TRBV3-1 (or the pseudogene TRBV3-2) to TRBJ2-7, with 7 bases aligning to TRBD2. Germline CDR1 LGHDT, CDR2 YNNKEL (reference sequence). V lost 5 bases to trimming and J lost 2 bases; unmatched junction nucleotides: 12. This CDR3 region has 16 residues.

This rearrangement joins TRBV14 to TRBJ2-3; D gene unclear. The length of the CDR3 is 12 residues. Trimming pared 0 bases from V and 8 bases from J, leaving 6 bases between. The germline V gene has CDR1 SGHDN and CDR2 FVKESK. The CDR3 reads CASSQDSGTQYF. The CDR3 DNA reads TGTGCCAGCAGCCAAGATTCGGGTACGCAGTATTTT. The full variable domain, in which reference TRBV14 and TRBJ2-3 provide the parts outside the CDR3, is EAGVTQFPSHSVIEKGQTVTLRCDPISGHDNLYWYRRVMGKEIKFLLHFVKESKQDESGMPNNRFLAERTGGTYSTLKVQPAELEDSGVYFCASSQDSGTQYFGPGTRLTVL.

DNA of the CDR3: TGTGCCAGCAGCGTAGGGTCGACTGGAACCAATGAGCAGTTCTTC. As protein: CASSVGSTGTNEQFF. The chain couples TRBV9 to TRBJ2-1; the D is unclear. Germline V gene lookup returns CDR1 SGDLS and CDR2 YYNGEE. V was trimmed by 0 bases and J by 6 bases, leaving 13 bases between them. The CDR3 consists of 15 residues.

The chain couples TRBV4-1 to TRBJ2-3; D may be TRBD2 (5 bases). Trimming pared 0 bases from V and 0 bases from J, leaving 13 bases between. Germline CDR1 MGHRA, CDR2 YSYEKL. The CDR3 spans 17 residues. CDR3 loop: CASSQDAAGTSTDTQYF. The CDR3 nucleotides read TGCGCCAGCAGCCAAGATGCGGCGGGCACTAGCACAGATACGCAGTATTTT.

This clone was seen only a few times. The V gene is TRBV19, the J gene TRBJ2-7; 8 nucleotides match TRBD1. J gave up 3 bases and V 5 bases, and 6 bases lay outside the gene matches. This CDR3 is built from 14 residues. From germline, CDR1 is LNHDA and CDR2 SQIVND (reference sequence). CDR3 region: CASSLRTGSYEQYF. Here the CDR3 DNA reads TGTGCCAGTAGTCTTCGGACAGGGAGCTACGAGCAGTACTTC.

This chain uses TRBV27 with TRBJ2-7; 7 nucleotides line up with TRBD2. The CDR3 is 12 residues long. Germline CDR1 MNHEY, CDR2 SMNVEV (reference sequence). V gave up 7 bases and J gave up 4 bases; unmatched junction bases: 4. The CDR3: CASIPGGYEQYF. The CDR3 DNA is TGTGCCAGCATCCCCGGGGGGTACGAGCAGTACTTC.

The J gene is TRBJ2-1, the V gene TRBV7-3; 14 nucleotides match TRBD2. CDR1 is SGHTA, CDR2 FQGTGA, per germline. This CDR3 spans 15 amino acids. Trimming at V came to 5 bases and at J to 9 bases, leaving 6 bases not matched to a gene. The CDR3 loop is CASSLTGTSGSEQFF. The CDR3 DNA is TGTGCCAGCAGCCTGACCGGGACTAGCGGGAGTGAGCAGTTCTTC.

This chain joins TRBV10-3 and TRBJ2-1; D unclear. The CDR3 loop spans 13 amino acids. The germline V gene has CDR1 ENHRY and CDR2 SYGVKD. Trimming took 1 base from V and 9 from J, leaving 10 bases between them. CDR3 in amino acids: CAISELVAGEQFF. CDR3 bases: TGTGCCATCAGTGAGTTGGTGGCTGGTGAGCAGTTCTTC.

The rearrangement joins TRBV28 to TRBJ2-7, with 8 bases that match TRBD2. Germline V gene sequence: CDR1 MDHEN, CDR2 SYDVKM. Trimming took 5 bases from V and 2 from J; bases not matched to a gene: 14. The CDR3 covers 17 residues. CDR3 sequence reads: CASSPGAGGWRTYEQYF. The CDR3 DNA sequence: TGTGCCAGCAGTCCCGGGGCGGGAGGATGGAGGACCTACGAGCAGTACTTC.

The V call is TRBV11-2, the J call TRBJ2-3; 10 bases agree with TRBD2. Germline V gives CDR1 SGHAT, CDR2 FQNNGV. V was clipped by 5 bases and J by 1 base; unmatched bases: 3. The CDR3 is 15 amino acids. CDR3 sequence (DNA): TGTGCCAGCAGCCCCCTAGCGGGAGGCACAGATACGCAGTATTTT. Protein sequence: CASSPLAGGTDTQYF.

The rearrangement links TRBV27 to TRBJ2-1, with 8 bases identical to TRBD2. The ends lost 5 bases at V and 3 bases at J; junction bases unmatched: 3. Germline V gene data show CDR1 as MNHEY and CDR2 as SMNVEV (reference sequence). The length of the CDR3 is 14 residues. This CDR3 reads CASSIAGYYNEQFF. CDR3 DNA sequence: TGTGCCAGCAGTATAGCGGGATACTACAATGAGCAGTTCTTC.

Here the CDR3 DNA reads TGTGCCAGCAGTTTATCGGGGACTTATCGAAATGAGCAGTTCTTC. Translated, it gives CASSLSGTYRNEQFF. This sequence joins TRBV28 and TRBJ2-1, with D perhaps TRBD2 (6 bases). The CDR3 is 15 amino acids. Germline loops: CDR1 MDHEN, CDR2 SYDVKM. The germline V and J ends were trimmed by 1 base and 7 bases, with 14 bases remaining between them.

The rearrangement joins TRBV7-9 to TRBJ1-2, with D maybe TRBD1 (6 bases). The CDR3 extends over 18 amino acids. Trimming shortened V by 4 bases and J by 6 bases, and 27 bases separated the two germline ends. Germline CDR1 and CDR2: SEHNR and FQNEAQ (reference sequence). The CDR3 protein is CASSSTFLDSQYWDGYTF. The CDR3 bases are TGTGCCAGCAGCTCTACGTTCTTGGACAGCCAATATTGGGATGGCTACACCTTC.

The chain links TRBV30 to TRBJ2-7, with D perhaps matching TRBD1 (5 bases). V lost 4 bases and J 0 bases, leaving 13 bases between the germline ends. Germline V gene lookup returns CDR1 GTSNPN and CDR2 SVGIG (reference sequence). The CDR3 spans 14 residues. CDR3 DNA: TGTGCCTGGAAGTGGGGCAGAAACTCCTACGAGCAGTACTTC. It codes for CAWKWGRNSYEQYF.

V and J are TRBV6-6 and TRBJ2-2, with a weak D call TRBD1 (5 bases). This CDR3 region has 13 residues. CDR1 MNHNY and CDR2 SVGAGI come from the germline V gene (reference sequence). V was pared by 7 bases and J by 5 bases, with 11 bases between. For the CDR3, the DNA is TGTGCCAGCACCGAAGGGGTTACCGGGGAGCTGTTTTTT. This codes for CASTEGVTGELFF.

A few counts support this clone. The rearrangement links TRBV27 to TRBJ1-1; TRBD1 might be the D (5 bases). Trimming took 6 bases from V and 4 from J, leaving 15 bases between them. The germline CDR1 and CDR2 sequences are MNHEY and SMNVEV (reference sequence). The CDR3 runs 14 residues. CDR3 nucleotide sequence: TGTGCCAGCAGACCAGGAGACAGACTCACTGAAGCTTTCTTT. Amino acid sequence: CASRPGDRLTEAFF.

This rearrangement joins TRBV28 to TRBJ2-7, with TRBD2 as a possible D gene (5 bases). V dropped 5 bases and J dropped 4 bases, with 12 bases sitting between them. CDR1 and CDR2 (germline): MDHEN, SYDVKM. The CDR3 loop spans 13 amino acids. The CDR3 is CASSPWTGYEQYF. The CDR3, as DNA: TGTGCCAGCAGTCCGTGGACGGGGTACGAGCAGTACTTC.

V and J are TRBV19 and TRBJ1-3; TRBD1 might be the D (5 bases). Per the germline V gene, CDR1 is LNHDA and CDR2 is SQIVND (reference sequence). Trimming took off 4 bases at V and 4 bases at J, with 11 bases between the two ends. The CDR3 runs to 14 residues. CDR3 bases: TGTGCCAGTAGTAACCAGGGATCCGGAAACACCATATATTTT. Translated: CASSNQGSGNTIYF.

The J gene is TRBJ2-7, the V gene TRBV6-1; D gene uncertain. The V end lost 3 bases, the J end lost 1 base, and 13 bases lay between the germline ends. CDR1 and CDR2 from the germline V gene are MNHNS and SASEGT. The CDR3 runs to 15 residues. The CDR3 region has the DNA TGTGCCAGCAGTGATATGGCCAGCGTATCCTACGAGCAGTACTTC. Protein: CASSDMASVSYEQYF.

A single count supports this clone. The chain carries TRBV9 and TRBJ2-5; D is unclear. CDR3 size: 14 residues. The germline V gene has CDR1 SGDLS and CDR2 YYNGEE. V was shortened by 4 bases and J by 5 bases, with 15 bases between the two germline ends. The chain's CDR3 is CASSPASSLETQYF. The CDR3, as DNA: TGTGCCAGCAGCCCCGCGTCGAGCTTGGAGACCCAGTACTTC.